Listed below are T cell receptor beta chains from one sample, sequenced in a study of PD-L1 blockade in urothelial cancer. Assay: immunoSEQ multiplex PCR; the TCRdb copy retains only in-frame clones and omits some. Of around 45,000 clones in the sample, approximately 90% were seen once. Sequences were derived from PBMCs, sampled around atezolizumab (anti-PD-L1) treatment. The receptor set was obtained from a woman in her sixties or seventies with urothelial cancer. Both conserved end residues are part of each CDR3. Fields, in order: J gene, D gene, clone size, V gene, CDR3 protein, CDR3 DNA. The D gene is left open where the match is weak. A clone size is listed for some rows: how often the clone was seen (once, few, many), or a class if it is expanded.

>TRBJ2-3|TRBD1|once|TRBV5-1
CASSLERGQGAREWYF
TGCGCCAGCAGCTTGGAAAGGGGACAGGGGGCTCGTGAGTGGTATTTT
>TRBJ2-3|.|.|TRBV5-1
CASSFGQDTQYF
TGCGCCAGCAGCTTCGGACAGGATACGCAGTATTTT
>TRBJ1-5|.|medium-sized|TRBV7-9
CASSLENQPQHF
TGTGCCAGCAGCTTGGAGAATCAGCCCCAGCATTTT
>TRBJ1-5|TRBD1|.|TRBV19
CASSIRQGAQPQHF
TGTGCCAGTAGTATCCGACAGGGCGCACAGCCCCAGCATTTT
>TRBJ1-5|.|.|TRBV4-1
CASSQFGRGGSNQPQHF
TGCGCCAGCAGCCAGTTCGGGAGGGGGGGGAGCAATCAGCCCCAGCATTTT
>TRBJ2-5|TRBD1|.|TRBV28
CASNPFGGGQTQETQYF
TGTGCCAGCAATCCATTCGGTGGGGGACAGACCCAAGAGACCCAGTACTTC
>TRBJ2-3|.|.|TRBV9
CASSAWGAQNTDTQYF
TGTGCCAGCAGCGCCTGGGGAGCGCAGAACACAGATACGCAGTATTTT
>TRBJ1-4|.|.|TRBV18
CASSKDSLTNEKLFF
TGTGCCAGCTCAAAGGACTCATTGACTAATGAAAAACTGTTTTTT
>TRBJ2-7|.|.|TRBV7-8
CASSLVGTITYEQYF
TGTGCCAGCAGCTTAGTGGGGACAATAACCTACGAGCAGTACTTC
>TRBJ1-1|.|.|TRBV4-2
CASSQDTANTEAFF
TGTGCCAGCAGCCAAGACACAGCGAACACTGAAGCTTTCTTT
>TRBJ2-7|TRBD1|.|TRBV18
CASSRGQAGEEQYF
TGTGCCAGCTCACGCGGACAGGCTGGTGAAGAGCAGTACTTC
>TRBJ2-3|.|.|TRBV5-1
CASRRLAADLDTQYF
TGCGCCAGCAGACGATTAGCAGCGGACCTAGATACGCAGTATTTT
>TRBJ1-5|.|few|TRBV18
CASSPGGQPQHF
TGTGCCAGCTCACCAGGAGGTCAGCCCCAGCATTTT
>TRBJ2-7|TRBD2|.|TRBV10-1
CAGTPGTSVTYEQYF
TGCGCCGGCACCCCCGGGACTAGCGTAACCTACGAGCAGTACTTC
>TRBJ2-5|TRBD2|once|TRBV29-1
CSVETASGPQETQYF
TGCAGCGTTGAAACGGCTAGCGGGCCGCAAGAGACCCAGTACTTC
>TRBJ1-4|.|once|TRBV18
CASSPLTGNEKLFF
TGTGCCAGCTCACCTTTAACAGGGAATGAAAAACTGTTTTTT
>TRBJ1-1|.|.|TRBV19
CASSSNRARTEAFF
TGTGCCAGTAGTTCAAACAGGGCGCGCACTGAAGCTTTCTTT
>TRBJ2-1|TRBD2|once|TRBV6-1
CASSVGLAGVNEQFF
TGTGCCAGCAGTGTTGGACTAGCGGGGGTCAATGAGCAGTTCTTC
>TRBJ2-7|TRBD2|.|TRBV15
CATSSEPRTSGIDYEQYF
TGTGCCACCAGCAGTGAACCCCGGACTAGCGGGATTGATTACGAGCAGTACTTC
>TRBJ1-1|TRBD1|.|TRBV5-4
CASSPRQGIGRTEAFF
TGTGCCAGCAGCCCACGACAGGGGATAGGTCGGACTGAAGCTTTCTTT
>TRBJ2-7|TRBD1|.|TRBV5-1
CASSLTRTGGTVEQYF
TGCGCCAGCAGCTTGACAAGGACAGGGGGCACGGTCGAGCAGTACTTC
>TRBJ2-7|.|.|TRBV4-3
CASSQGRIDEQYF
TGCGCCAGCAGCCAGGGGCGGATCGACGAGCAGTACTTC